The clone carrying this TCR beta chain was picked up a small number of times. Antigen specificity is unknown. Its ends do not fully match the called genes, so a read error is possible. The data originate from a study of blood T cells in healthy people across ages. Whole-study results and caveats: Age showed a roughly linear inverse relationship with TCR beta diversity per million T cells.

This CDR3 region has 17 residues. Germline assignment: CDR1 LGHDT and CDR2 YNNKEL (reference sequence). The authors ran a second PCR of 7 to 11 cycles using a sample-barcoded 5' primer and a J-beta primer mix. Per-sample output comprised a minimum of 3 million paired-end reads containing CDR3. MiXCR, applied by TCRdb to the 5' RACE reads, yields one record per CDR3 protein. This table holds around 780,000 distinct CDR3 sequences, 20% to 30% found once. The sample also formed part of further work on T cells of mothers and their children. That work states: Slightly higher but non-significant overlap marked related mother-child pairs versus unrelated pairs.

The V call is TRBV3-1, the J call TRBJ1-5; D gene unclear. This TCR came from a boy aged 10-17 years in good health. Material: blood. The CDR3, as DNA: TGTGCCAGCAGCGCGGGTGGGCCAGCTACTAGCGATCAGCCCCAGCATTTT. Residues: CASSAGGPATSDQPQHF. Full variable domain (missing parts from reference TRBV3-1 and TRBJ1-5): DTAVSQTPKYLVTQMGNDKSIKCEQNLGHDTMYWYKQDSKKFLKIMFSYNNKELIINETVPNRFSPKSPDKAHLNLHINSLELGDSAVYFCASSAGGPATSDQPQHFGDGTRLSIL.